Following are 16 T cell receptor beta chains from one sample sequenced in a study of blood T cell repertoires in COVID-19. Some clones are missing from TCRdb's copy, which holds only in-frame ones; the method was immunoSEQ multiplex PCR. The table includes almost 400,000 clones, approximately 89% detected once. Source material: peripheral blood. All receptors come from an older woman with COVID-19, enrolled during active disease.

V gene TRBV29-1 combines with J gene TRBJ1-1, with D possibly being TRBD1 (5 bases). Trimming removed 7 bases from V and 3 bases from J, with 12 bases in between. This CDR3 has 12 amino acids. CDR1 is SQVTM and CDR2 is ANQGSEA in the germline V gene. CDR3 nucleotides: TGCAGCGCAATCAGGGTTTACACTGAAGCTTTCTTT. Amino acid sequence: CSAIRVYTEAFF.

The rearrangement uses TRBV5-1 and TRBJ2-1; 11 bases agree with TRBD2. CDR1 SGHRS and CDR2 YFSETQ come from the germline V gene. V gave up 4 bases and J gave up 6 bases; unmatched junction bases: 9. The CDR3 is 16 amino acids. CDR3 DNA sequence: TGCGCCAGCAGCCCCGGGGGTAGCGGGGGGGCCAATGAGCAGTTCTTC. It translates to CASSPGGSGGANEQFF.

The chain combines TRBV27 with TRBJ2-7; possibly TRBD2 for D (5 bases). CDR1 is MNHEY and CDR2 is SMNVEV in the germline V gene (reference sequence). Trimming took off 2 bases at V and 6 bases at J, with 14 bases between the two ends. The CDR3 extends over 14 amino acids. CDR3 amino acids: CASSLRRLSAEQYF. The CDR3 bases are TGTGCCAGCAGTTTACGTAGACTAAGTGCCGAGCAGTACTTC.

The chain links TRBV27 to TRBJ1-5, with TRBD1 as a possible D gene (6 bases). The germline gives CDR1 MNHEY, CDR2 SMNVEV (reference sequence). The CDR3 extends over 13 amino acids. V gave up 5 bases and J gave up 4 bases, with 9 bases separating them. CDR3: CASSKQGNQPQHF. The CDR3 bases are TGTGCCAGCAGTAAACAGGGTAATCAGCCCCAGCATTTT.

DNA for the CDR3: TGTGCCAGCAGTTTCGCCGGGGGGGGCACAGATACGCAGTATTTT. Its protein is CASSFAGGGTDTQYF. The chain links TRBV28 to TRBJ2-3; 8 nucleotides align to TRBD2. V lost 3 bases, J lost 1 base, and 3 bases stayed unmatched. This CDR3 has 15 residues. Looked up from germline, CDR1 is MDHEN and CDR2 is SYDVKM. Variable domain in full (rest from reference TRBV28 and TRBJ2-3): DVKVTQSSRYLVKRTGEKVFLECVQDMDHENMFWYRQDPGLGLRLIYFSYDVKMKEKGDIPEGYSVSREKKERFSLILESASTNQTSMYLCASSFAGGGTDTQYFGPGTRLTVL.

The chain links TRBV9 to TRBJ1-2; perhaps TRBD1 as D (6 bases). This CDR3 has 13 amino acids. V lost 5 bases, J lost 4 bases, and 12 bases lay in between. Germline lookup yields CDR1 SGDLS and CDR2 YYNGEE. Here the CDR3 reads CASRGQSFYGYTF. Here the CDR3 DNA reads TGTGCCAGCAGAGGACAGTCTTTCTATGGCTACACCTTC.

In this sample, this clone turned up a few times. V usage is TRBV6-2 or TRBV6-3 and J usage is TRBJ2-7; D is perhaps TRBD1 (6 bases). CDR1 is MNHEY, CDR2 SVGEGT, per germline. The CDR3 has 13 amino acids. The V end lost 2 bases, the J end lost 4 bases, and 9 bases lay between the germline ends. The CDR3 here is CASSYVRGYEQYF. The CDR3 coding sequence is TGTGCCAGCAGTTACGTCAGGGGTTACGAGCAGTACTTC.

J is TRBJ1-2 and V is TRBV28, with D unclear. V was pared by 2 bases and J by 8 bases, with 9 bases between. The CDR3 contains 12 residues. The germline V gene encodes CDR1 MDHEN and CDR2 SYDVKM. For the CDR3, the DNA is TGTGCCAGCAGTTTAGTGACGGAGGGCTACACCTTC. Its protein product is CASSLVTEGYTF.

The chain employs TRBV21-1 and TRBJ1-4; the table assigns TRBD1, which was not confirmed against the DNA. TRBV21-1 is a documented pseudogene. The CDR3 spans 15 residues. The CDR3 is CASSTRTGGNEKLFF. The CDR3 DNA follows: TGTGCCAGCAGCACGCGGACAGGGGGTAATGAAAAACTGTTTTTT.

V is TRBV7-9 and J is TRBJ1-2; tentative D call: TRBD1 (5 bases). V dropped 5 bases and J dropped 7 bases, with 26 bases sitting between them. CDR1 is SEHNR and CDR2 is FQNEAQ in the germline V gene (reference sequence). The CDR3 loop spans 17 amino acids. The CDR3 nucleotides read TGTGCCAGCAGCAGAACCGGGACTTATGGTGTCGGTAGTGGCTACACCTTC. Protein sequence: CASSRTGTYGVGSGYTF.

The chain links TRBV13 to TRBJ1-4; D possibly corresponds to TRBD1 (6 bases). Trimming removed 0 bases from V and 8 bases from J, with 13 bases in between. CDR1 PRHDT and CDR2 FYEKMQ come from the germline V gene (reference sequence). The CDR3 is 15 residues long. The CDR3 bases are TGTGCCAGCAGCTTAGGGGAGACAGGCGAAGAAAAACTGTTTTTT. It codes for CASSLGETGEEKLFF.

The chain recombines TRBV6-5 with TRBJ2-1; 10 bases are a match to TRBD2. Germline V CDR1 and CDR2: MNHEY, SVGAGI. The CDR3 consists of 14 residues. J gave up 8 bases and V 2 bases, and 3 bases lay outside the gene matches. The CDR3 region is CASSYLSGGDEQFF. The CDR3 nucleotides read TGTGCCAGCAGTTACCTGAGCGGGGGGGATGAGCAGTTCTTC.

This clone has only a few counts. The chain joins TRBV2 to TRBJ1-6; D uncertain. Germline values: CDR1 SNHLY, CDR2 FYNNEI. V gave up 1 base and J gave up 8 bases, with 12 bases separating them. The CDR3 has 15 amino acids. CDR3: CASSEVRGDDSPLHF. The DNA for the CDR3 is TGTGCCAGCAGTGAAGTACGGGGTGACGATTCACCCCTCCACTTT. The full variable domain, in which reference TRBV2 and TRBJ1-6 provide the parts outside the CDR3, is EPEVTQTPSHQVTQMGQEVILRCVPISNHLYFYWYRQILGQKVEFLVSFYNNEISEKSEIFDDQFSVERPDGSNFTLKIRSTKLEDSAMYFCASSEVRGDDSPLHFGNGTRLTVT.

The chain employs TRBV7-3 and TRBJ1-2; D may be TRBD1 (5 bases). CDR3 length: 15 amino acids. Trimming left V 5 bases short and J 2 bases short, with 15 bases between. In germline, CDR1 is SGHTA, CDR2 FQGTGA. Here the CDR3 DNA reads TGTGCCAGCAGCCCGTCCGACAGTAAGAACTATGGCTACACCTTC. Its protein is CASSPSDSKNYGYTF.

The chain is built from TRBV19 and TRBJ1-2; 12 bases match TRBD1. The length of the CDR3 is 16 residues. CDR1 LNHDA and CDR2 SQIVND come from the germline V gene (reference sequence). After removal of 5 bases from V and 5 bases from J, the junction contained 9 bases not matched to a gene. DNA of the CDR3: TGTGCCAGTAGTCTCTTACCGGGACAGGGGGCTTATGGCTACACCTTC. Its protein is CASSLLPGQGAYGYTF.

V usage is TRBV10-1 and J usage is TRBJ2-7, with D tentatively TRBD1 (5 bases). The CDR3 runs 12 residues. The V and J ends lost 5 bases and 3 bases respectively, with 8 bases between them. From germline, CDR1 is WNHNN and CDR2 SYGVQD (reference sequence). The CDR3: CASSSDSYEQYF. CDR3 coding DNA: TGCGCCAGCAGTTCAGACAGCTACGAGCAGTACTTC.